Below are 23 T cell receptor beta chains sequenced from a single sample in a study of OX40 agonist ivuxolimab in advanced cancers. The assay was immunoSEQ multiplex PCR, and TCRdb's table has in-frame clones only and misses some. Of 30,000 to 40,000 clones in the sample, about four fifths were seen once. This specimen consisted of CD4+ or CD8+ T cells sorted from blood, obtained in a trial of the OX40 agonist ivuxolimab. The receptors originated from an adult with an advanced solid tumor such as melanoma, head and neck, liver or kidney cancer.

The chain has TRBV14 and TRBJ1-6; D is unclear. Germline CDR1 is SGHDN and CDR2 is FVKESK. With 0 bases removed from V and 0 bases from J, the gap between germline ends came to 9 bases. CDR3 size: 17 residues. For the CDR3, the DNA is TGTGCCAGCAGCCAAGAACGGGGAATCTCCTATAATTCACCCCTCCACTTT. Amino acid sequence: CASSQERGISYNSPLHF.

The rearrangement joins TRBV5-1 to TRBJ1-5; a possible D gene is TRBD1 (6 bases). CDR1 and CDR2 from the germline V gene are SGHRS and YFSETQ. The CDR3 contains 15 residues. The ends were cut back, 0 bases at V and 7 bases at J, with 14 bases in the middle. The CDR3 DNA reads TGCGCCAGCAGCTTGGCTGGACAGTACGAACAGCCCCAGCATTTT. Protein sequence: CASSLAGQYEQPQHF.

This chain connects TRBV28 to TRBJ1-2; no reliable D call. V shed 6 bases and J shed 5 bases, with 13 bases lying between them. Germline CDR1 reads MDHEN; CDR2 reads SYDVKM. The CDR3 spans 13 residues. DNA of the CDR3: TGTGCCAGCAGCCTACCTTTCGAATATGGCTACACCTTC. As protein: CASSLPFEYGYTF.

The rearrangement links TRBV11-1 to TRBJ2-7; no clear D gene. The germline V gene encodes CDR1 SGHAT and CDR2 FQDESV (reference sequence). CDR3 length equals 14 residues. The V gene lost 5 bases and the J gene lost 0 bases, with 11 bases spanning the gap. For the CDR3, the DNA is TGTGCCAGCAGCCCACAGAGGAGCTCCTACGAGCAGTACTTC. Encoded protein: CASSPQRSSYEQYF.

The chain recombines TRBV7-1 with TRBJ2-7; D is perhaps TRBD1 (5 bases). TRBV7-1 carries the ORF label, with uncertain function. CDR3 length: 14 amino acids. Trimming left V 4 bases short and J 0 bases short, with 10 bases between. This CDR3 is CASSLDTGSYEQYF. CDR3 in DNA: TGTGCCAGCAGCTTGGACACTGGCTCCTACGAGCAGTACTTC.

The V gene is TRBV4-3, the J gene TRBJ2-2; the D gene is possibly TRBD1 (6 bases). The CDR3 contains 15 residues. Germline loops: CDR1 LGHNA, CDR2 YSLEER. V was trimmed by 1 base and J by 3 bases, leaving 9 bases between them. The CDR3 reads CASSQGTADTGELFF. CDR3 nucleotide sequence: TGCGCCAGCAGCCAAGGGACAGCGGACACCGGGGAGCTGTTTTTT.

This clone was picked up a small number of times. The chain couples TRBV2 to TRBJ2-7, with 10 bases lining up with TRBD2. This CDR3 contains 13 residues. Trimming removed 6 bases from V and 6 bases from J; junction bases left unmatched: 5. Germline loops: CDR1 SNHLY, CDR2 FYNNEI. Here the CDR3 DNA reads TGTGCCAGCAGCCCTAGCGGGAGTGGCGAGCAGTACTTC. It is translated as CASSPSGSGEQYF. The full variable domain, with the rest looked up from reference TRBV2 and TRBJ2-7, is EPEVTQTPSHQVTQMGQEVILRCVPISNHLYFYWYRQILGQKVEFLVSFYNNEISEKSEIFDDQFSVERPDGSNFTLKIRSTKLEDSAMYFCASSPSGSGEQYFGPGTRLTVT.

J is TRBJ1-1 and V is TRBV2; 8 nucleotides line up with TRBD1. Unmatched junction bases numbered 4, after V lost 5 bases and J lost 2 bases. The CDR3 totals 14 residues. The germline V gene has CDR1 SNHLY and CDR2 FYNNEI. CDR3 nucleotides: TGTGCCAGCAGTCAGACAGGGGTAAACACTGAAGCTTTCTTT. Its protein is CASSQTGVNTEAFF.

This chain joins TRBV6-8 and TRBJ2-2, with unresolved D. The CDR3 contains 11 residues. CDR1 is MNHGY, CDR2 SAAAGT, per germline. Trimming left V 6 bases short and J 6 bases short, with 5 bases between. The CDR3 DNA sequence: TGTGCCAGCAGAGTAGCCGGGGAGCTGTTTTTT. Translating it yields CASRVAGELFF.

This chain joins TRBV29-1 and TRBJ1-2; possibly TRBD1 for D (5 bases). The CDR3 is 14 amino acids. Germline assignment: CDR1 SQVTM and CDR2 ANQGSEA. Trimming shortened V by 0 bases and J by 3 bases, and 11 bases separated the two germline ends. The chain's CDR3 is CSVEDTRQHYGYTF. CDR3 in DNA: TGCAGCGTTGAAGATACCCGACAGCACTATGGCTACACCTTC.

This rearrangement joins TRBV19 to TRBJ1-5; 9 bases are a match to TRBD1. The CDR3 loop spans 16 amino acids. Germline lookup yields CDR1 LNHDA and CDR2 SQIVND (reference sequence). Germline trimming cut 5 bases from V and 7 bases from J; bases unmatched to any gene: 12. CDR3 in DNA: TGTGCCAGTAGTGAAACAGGGGGCAGTTTCAAGCAGCCCCAGCATTTT. Its protein is CASSETGGSFKQPQHF. Full variable domain (outside the CDR3, taken from reference TRBV19 and TRBJ1-5): DGGITQSPKYLFRKEGQNVTLSCEQNLNHDAMYWYRQDPGQGLRLIYYSQIVNDFQKGDIAEGYSVSREKKESFPLTVTSAQKNPTAFYLCASSETGGSFKQPQHFGDGTRLSIL.

The V and J genes are TRBV7-8 and TRBJ2-1; 7 nucleotides align to TRBD2. CDR1 SGHVS and CDR2 FQNEAQ come from the germline V gene. The CDR3 contains 16 residues. The V segment lost 6 bases and the J segment 2 bases; nucleotides outside the gene matches: 10. This chain's CDR3 is CASRPLAGDPYNEQFF. Written as DNA, the CDR3 is TGTGCCAGCAGGCCGTTAGCGGGCGATCCCTACAATGAGCAGTTCTTC.

The chain carries TRBV30 and TRBJ1-4, with 7 positions matching TRBD1. Germline loops: CDR1 GTSNPN, CDR2 SVGIG (reference sequence). V trimming: 4 bases; J trimming: 0 bases; junction bases outside the gene matches: 5. The CDR3 covers 15 residues. CDR3 in amino acids: CAWNPGTATNEKLFF. The CDR3 DNA is TGTGCCTGGAATCCCGGGACAGCAACTAATGAAAAACTGTTTTTT.

V is TRBV7-9 and J is TRBJ1-5; D possibly corresponds to TRBD1 (5 bases). Germline V gives CDR1 SEHNR, CDR2 FQNEAQ (reference sequence). Trimming cost V 6 bases and J 7 bases, with 16 bases left between them. This CDR3 spans 14 amino acids. The DNA of the CDR3 is TGTGCCAGCAGTTGGGACGGCCCCAGGCAGCCCCAGCATTTT. Amino acids: CASSWDGPRQPQHF.

The CDR3 is CASSVGGGPSSYEQYF. DNA for the CDR3: TGTGCCAGCAGCGTAGGAGGGGGGCCGAGCTCCTACGAGCAGTACTTC. The chain has TRBV9 and TRBJ2-7, with D possibly being TRBD1 or TRBD2 (6 bases each). This CDR3 has 16 amino acids. Trimming stripped 0 bases from V and 0 bases from J, with 13 bases between. Looked up from germline, CDR1 is SGDLS and CDR2 is YYNGEE.

A word on this clone: This sample includes further DNA sequences coding for the same CDR3. This chain joins TRBV28 and TRBJ2-1; unclear D gene. V was trimmed by 6 bases and J by 1 base, leaving 10 bases between them. There are 14 residues in the CDR3. Germline CDR1 is MDHEN and CDR2 is SYDVKM. The CDR3 coding sequence is TGTGCCAGCAGCAGGCCGGTATCCTACAATGAGCAGTTCTTC. It translates to CASSRPVSYNEQFF.

The chain combines TRBV5-4 with TRBJ2-5; D remains ambiguous. The CDR3 is 13 residues long. The V gene lost 6 bases and the J gene lost 5 bases, with 14 bases spanning the gap. Germline V gene lookup returns CDR1 SGHNT and CDR2 YYREEE (reference sequence). In nucleotides, the CDR3 is TGTGCCAGCAAGTTTCCGGGCTCCGAGACCCAGTACTTC. Residues: CASKFPGSETQYF.

This rearrangement joins TRBV11-2 to TRBJ2-1; 10 nucleotides agree with TRBD2. Trimming cost V 3 bases and J 14 bases; bases outside gene matches: 1. Germline V gene data show CDR1 as SGHAT and CDR2 as FQNNGV. The CDR3 consists of 11 residues. CDR3 sequence: CASSFGTSEFF. The CDR3 nucleotides are TGTGCCAGCAGCTTCGGGACTAGCGAGTTCTTC.

This chain connects TRBV6-1 to TRBJ1-6; D unclear. Germline CDR1 and CDR2: MNHNS and SASEGT. Trimming pared 7 bases from V and 9 bases from J, leaving 10 bases between. The CDR3 spans 12 residues. The CDR3 DNA sequence: TGTGCCAGCACCCTACAGCCTTCACCCCTCCACTTT. Residues: CASTLQPSPLHF.

This clone was observed a single time. The chain links TRBV4-3 to TRBJ2-2; 9 positions match TRBD2. The germline gives CDR1 LGHNA, CDR2 YSLEER. The CDR3 has 18 amino acids. The V segment lost 1 base and the J segment 5 bases; nucleotides outside the gene matches: 11. The CDR3 bases are TGCGCCAGCAGCCAAGGGAAAGGTCTAGCGGGAAGTACCGGGGAGCTGTTTTTT. This encodes CASSQGKGLAGSTGELFF.

The chain has TRBV30 and TRBJ1-6, with a weak D call TRBD1 (5 bases). Trimming took 2 bases from V and 9 from J, leaving 11 bases between them. Germline V gene data show CDR1 as GTSNPN and CDR2 as SVGIG (reference sequence). The CDR3 extends over 13 amino acids. CDR3 in DNA: TGTGCCTGGAGTCCGAGGGGAAGTTCACCCCTCCACTTT. Translated: CAWSPRGSSPLHF.

As regards this clone: Other nucleotide sequences from this sample produce the same CDR3. The rearrangement uses TRBV10-2 and TRBJ2-3; D gene uncertain. V lost 8 bases and J 7 bases, leaving 7 bases between the germline ends. Germline assignment: CDR1 WSHSY and CDR2 SAAADI. The CDR3 is 10 residues long. In DNA form, the CDR3 reads TGCGCCAGCGGACCGAATACGCAGTATTTT. Protein sequence: CASGPNTQYF.

CDR3 in amino acids: CAIKVEDRGRWGNTEAFF. As DNA, the CDR3 is TGTGCCATCAAAGTAGAAGACAGGGGAAGGTGGGGGAACACTGAAGCTTTCTTT. The rearrangement uses TRBV28 and TRBJ1-1, with TRBD1 matching 8 bases. The ends lost 10 bases at V and 1 base at J; junction bases unmatched: 20. CDR1 and CDR2 (germline): MDHEN, SYDVKM. The CDR3 extends over 18 amino acids.